These 5 T cell receptor beta chains came from one sample sequenced in a study of cytomegalovirus exposure and HLA in healthy donors. Researchers ran the PCR with 60 Vbeta and 13 Jbeta primers. Measured with immunoSEQ multiplex PCR; TCRdb has only the in-frame clones, and not every one. The top ten clones hold approximately 1.1% of a sample with approximately 120,000 clones, 80% to 90% of them seen once. The specimen was PBMCs. The receptors originated from a woman under 40 in good health and CMV-seronegative.

V and J are TRBV10-3 and TRBJ2-7; D may be TRBD2 (6 bases). V was shortened by 0 bases and J by 7 bases, with 19 bases between the two germline ends. The CDR3 runs 16 residues. Germline values: CDR1 ENHRY, CDR2 SYGVKD. In DNA, the CDR3 is TGTGCCATCAGTGAGTCGACCCTAGCGCGGGTAGGGGAGCAGTACTTC. This translates into CAISESTLARVGEQYF.

This clone showed up just a few times. This chain joins TRBV6-1 and TRBJ1-1, with 7 bases aligning to TRBD1. CDR3 size: 15 residues. CDR1 is MNHNS, CDR2 SASEGT, per germline. Unmatched junction bases numbered 7, after V lost 6 bases and J lost 0 bases. CDR3 nucleotide sequence: TGTGCCAGCAGCCACAGGGGAGTGGTGAACACTGAAGCTTTCTTT. It translates to CASSHRGVVNTEAFF.

J is TRBJ2-7 and V is TRBV18; 12 bases fit TRBD1. Germline V gives CDR1 KGHSH, CDR2 LQKENI. Germline trimming cut 3 bases from V and 5 bases from J; bases unmatched to any gene: 2. This CDR3 is built from 14 residues. CDR3 coding DNA: TGTGCCAGCTCACCCGGGACAGGGGGCAACGAGCAGTACTTC. The encoded protein is CASSPGTGGNEQYF.

The chain has TRBV6-5 and TRBJ1-1; no clear D gene. Trimming pared 2 bases from V and 7 bases from J, leaving 11 bases between. Germline CDR1 and CDR2: MNHEY and SVGAGI. The CDR3 covers 13 residues. The CDR3 protein is CASSYAAAFEAFF. The CDR3 DNA reads TGTGCCAGCAGTTACGCGGCAGCCTTTGAAGCTTTCTTT.

V is TRBV7-2 and J is TRBJ1-1, with D perhaps matching TRBD1 (6 bases). The CDR3 sequence is 15 residues long. The V end lost 1 base, the J end lost 3 bases, and 12 bases lay between the germline ends. Germline assignment: CDR1 SGHTA and CDR2 FQGNSA. In DNA, the CDR3 is TGTGCCAGCAGCTTAGGGACAGCCGATTACACTGAAGCTTTCTTT. Translating gives CASSLGTADYTEAFF. Based on the CDR3 plus reference TRBV7-2 and TRBJ1-1, the full variable domain is GAGVSQSPSNKVTEKGKDVELRCDPISGHTALYWYRQSLGQGLEFLIYFQGNSAPDKSGLPSDRFSAERTGGSVSTLTIQRTQQEDSAVYLCASSLGTADYTEAFFGQGTRLTVV.